Given below is one TCR beta chain in context. Its recognized antigen is unknown. Base quality data are lacking; no much larger clone is found one base away. This sample was taken from a study of cytomegalovirus exposure and HLA in healthy donors (dated by TCRdb to between 2016 and 2019). For the wider study: In an earlier analysis of 550 to 750 of the donors, 276 Gb of sequence data and approximately 100 million unique TCR beta sequences from 150 million to 200 million T cells were reported. Across 398 genotyped donors of the cohort, an average of approximately 240,000 unique TCR beta nucleotide sequences per donor were sequenced, and 15% to 20% of those sequences were non-productive. HLA typing covered class I and class II loci at four-digit resolution. The later analysis used no new phenotypic data to find candidate immune exposures, relying instead on TCR beta sequences and their occurrence across donors. About five DR-DQ haplotypes were handled as single units for association and clustering, since linkage in the cohort was strong. The study used immunosequencing to profile the T cell repertoires of around 600 subjects and linked those repertoires to cytomegalovirus serostatus. Every repertoire in the discovery cohort had been generated on one and the same sequencing platform. A later genetic analysis used genome-wide SNP genotypes for about three fifths of the 666 donors, treating that subset as a discovery cohort. Donor age, sex, ethnicity and CMV serostatus were collected together with the repertoire data. To decide whether each TCR beta V gene segment behaved as functional or pseudogenic, an earlier analysis of 587 of the donors relied on high-throughput TCR beta sequencing. The study combined high-throughput TCR immunosequencing, statistical association of individual TCRs with disease status, and machine learning to predict cytomegalovirus infection status. The aim of the study was to test whether cataloging public T cell receptors could identify signatures of past pathogen exposure. In addition to the first cohort of 666 subjects, a separate validation cohort of around 110 different subjects was used. To study patterns of TCR occurrence, a later analysis re-analyzed previously published TCR beta repertoires from hundreds of donors and added high-resolution HLA genotyping. Around 320 gigabases of sequencing data and around 87 million unique TCR sequences were included in an early release covering roughly 600 HLA-typed donors. Typing coverage varied by locus: roughly 629-640 donors for A, B, C, DRB1 and DQB1; roughly 560 for DQA1; more than 600 for DPA1; approximately 470 for DPB1. Of the roughly 400 genotyped donors, roughly 80% fell in the genetic ancestry cluster associated with self-reported Caucasian donors. Broad study findings and their caveats: A later analysis found that most CMV-associated TCR beta chains appeared HLA-restricted, with HLA associations seemingly driven largely by CMV exposure. Immune exposure information for the cohort was limited to CMV serostatus. The sequencing pipeline was judged likely to have produced a cluster of highly shared sequence variants as a technical artifact. In a later analysis, TCR association rates were found to vary across HLA loci, with the most associated TCRs seen for DRB1 alleles and the fewest for HLA-C alleles. While some public TCRs were present in many individuals, most TCR sequences turned up only very rarely across donors. Because counts were too low, about 17 rarely observed V segments, including chromosome 9 orphons, were excluded from the earlier analysis of 500 to 700 of the donors. The study gave a list of some 150 TCR beta chains associated with cytomegalovirus. The classifier was reported to diagnose cytomegalovirus status with high specificity and sensitivity in both the original cohort and the validation cohort. In vitro tests confirmed that three of the cytomegalovirus-associated TCR beta chains recognize cytomegalovirus antigens. Linkage disequilibrium might explain the correlated functional status among segregating V segments, but an unknown experimental factor could not be excluded. Sequencing depth was assumed to be roughly uniform across donors in the presence/absence analyses, though that assumption may not hold. A later analysis found that HLA-associated TCR beta chains were more clonally expanded and had lower generation probabilities than equally common non-associated chains. At a false discovery rate of 0.05, a later analysis linked some 17,000 TCR beta sequences to specific HLA alleles. When HLA alleles, especially DR and DQ, strongly co-occurred, TCR associations were difficult to assign to individual alleles. A further reported finding was that TCR beta sequences accurately predicted the HLA-A and HLA-B alleles for most subjects in the first cohort. A later genetic analysis associated a missense DCLRE1C variant with V-gene and J-gene trimming of TCR beta chains, and an independent cohort replicated the association. Compared with the 666-donor mean, donors in an Asian-associated ancestry cluster had fewer N-insertions in productive TCRs, according to a later genetic analysis. The authors suggested that the approach could potentially be extended to other disease states and immunological phenotypes. In an earlier analysis of fewer than 750 of the donors, most TCR beta V segments were observed in productive rearrangements about 87% or about 30% of the time, broadly matching IMGT annotations. Several of the top co-occurrence clusters appeared to be linked to parvovirus B19, influenza, CMV and Epstein-Barr virus, according to a later analysis. In this cohort, only TCR beta chains were sequenced, and detectable features were limited by the absence of alpha or paired-chain data. The 87-base-pair reads could not distinguish some IMGT-functional V segments, including TRBV6-2 and TRBV6-3, so those segments were excluded. Because HLA typing was unavailable for some donors at each locus, only the typed subset was used in association tests.

Cut back by 4 bases and 4 bases, the V and J ends lie 15 bases apart. The CDR3 covers 15 residues, taking in both the cysteine and the phenylalanine. Only the CDR3 DNA stays, 45 bases, in frame from base 1. Sequences SGHRS (CDR1) and YFSETQ (CDR2) are obtained from the germline V gene. The cohort consisted of more than 650 healthy bone marrow donors. At the time of sampling, every cohort member was nominally healthy, though immune exposures that went unrecorded were likely present. The donor tested CMV seropositive and was one of the 289 seropositive cohort members. Each donor provided a peripheral blood sample, and peripheral blood mononuclear cells were used for TCR beta sequencing. Genomic DNA was extracted from the blood cell samples with the Qiagen DNeasy Blood Extraction Kit. The library was obtained by the immunoSEQ multiplex PCR assay. The multiplex PCR relied on a mix of 60 forward primers for TCR Vbeta segments and 13 reverse primers for TCR Jbeta segments. The CDR3 region of rearranged TCR beta genes was amplified from genomic DNA with a multiplex PCR assay. The amplified TCR beta libraries were sequenced on the Illumina HiSeq System as 87-base-pair reads. Under the source paper's analysis protocol: A later analysis counted about 82 million unique TCR beta chains across the approximately 700 repertoires, and around 9.9 million of these chains were shared by at least two donors. Raw reads were error-corrected and collapsed into unique sequences by a nearest-neighbor algorithm in which closely related sequences were merged to remove PCR and sequencing errors. CDR3 sequences were aligned to IMGT reference sequences to assign V, D and J gene segments. For a sequence to be retained, at least a six-nucleotide match to both a V gene segment and a J gene segment was required. Rearrangements were classified as productive when the CDR3 lacked stop codons and remained in frame with V and J, and all other rearrangements were classified as non-productive. CDR3 was defined according to IMGT convention as the region running from the second conserved V-encoded cysteine to the conserved J-encoded phenylalanine. Sequences without an unambiguous match to a single V gene segment were excluded from the earlier analysis of a few hundred of the donors. An earlier analysis of a few hundred of the donors classified V segments as functional when productive rearrangements were above 56.7% and as segregating when the standard deviation between donors was above 5%. A statistical classification framework was developed to diagnose cytomegalovirus status using the catalog of TCR beta chain sequences. A later analysis assigned V and J genes by comparing TCR nucleotide sequences with IMGT/GENE-DB human TR gene sequences. A later analysis assigned CDR3 sequences and most-parsimonious VDJ recombination scenarios with the TCRdist pipeline. In a later analysis, each TCR beta chain was defined by its CDR3 amino acid sequence together with its V-gene family, and reads without a unique V-gene family were excluded. A later analysis removed over 500 highly shared, low-generation-probability nucleotide sequences to deal with suspected cross-contamination and a sequencing artifact. In a later analysis, a clonal expansion index for each public chain was calculated from normalized within-repertoire ranks of inferred template counts. In a later analysis, generation probabilities were computed using a VDJ recombination model fitted to out-of-frame rearrangements, and the results were checked against IGoR. Hypergeometric tests were used in a later analysis to score TCR-TCR, TCR-HLA and TCR-CMV co-occurrence, with a repertoire-size bias correction applied to the TCR pairs. In a later analysis, false discovery rates were estimated by permuting HLA or CMV assignments 20 times. In a later analysis, co-occurring TCRs were grouped using DBSCAN, with TCRdist sequence similarity added in when clustering inside HLA-allele-positive subsets. Repertoires with fewer than 30,000 or more than 120,000 public chains, plus five repertoires with anomalous nucleotide sharing, were excluded from co-occurrence clustering. TCRdb stores this immuneACCESS table with in-frame sequences only. Part of the clones is absent; in the studies checked, under half of the shortfall reflects unresolved V genes, and no reason is known for the rest. V and J calls and clone size are copied from that table; D and trimming were computed from the DNA. This sample has about 90,000 clones in its table, and roughly 60% of those were observed once. The biggest ten clones account for 20% to 25% of the sample.

This clonotype originated in a woman in her 50s in good health and CMV-seropositive. Sequencing was performed on PBMCs. Recombination connected TRBV5-1 to TRBJ2-1, with TRBD2 as a weak D call on 7 bases. The CDR3 protein is CASSDLAGAYNEQFF. In nucleotide form, the sequence is TGCGCCAGCAGCGACCTTGCGGGGGCTTACAATGAGCAGTTCTTC. The full variable domain, with segments outside the CDR3 supplied by the reference TRBV5-1 and TRBJ2-1 proteins, appears as KAGVTQTPRYLIKTRGQQVTLSCSPISGHRSVSWYQQTPGQGLQFLFEYFSETQRNKGNFPGRFSGRQFSNSRSEMNVSTLELGDSALYLCASSDLAGAYNEQFFGPGTRLTVL.